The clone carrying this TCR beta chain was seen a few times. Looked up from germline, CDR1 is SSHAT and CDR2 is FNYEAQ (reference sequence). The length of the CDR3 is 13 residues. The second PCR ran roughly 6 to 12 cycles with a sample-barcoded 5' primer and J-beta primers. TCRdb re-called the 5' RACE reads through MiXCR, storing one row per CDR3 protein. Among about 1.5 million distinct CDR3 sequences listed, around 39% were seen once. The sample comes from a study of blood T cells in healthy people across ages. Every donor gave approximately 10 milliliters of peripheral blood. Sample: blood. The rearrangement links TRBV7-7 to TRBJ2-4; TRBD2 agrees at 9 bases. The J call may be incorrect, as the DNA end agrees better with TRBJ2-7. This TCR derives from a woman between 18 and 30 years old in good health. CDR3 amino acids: CASSISGRHEQYF. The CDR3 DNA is TGTGCCAGCAGCATTAGCGGGAGACACGAGCAGTACTTC.